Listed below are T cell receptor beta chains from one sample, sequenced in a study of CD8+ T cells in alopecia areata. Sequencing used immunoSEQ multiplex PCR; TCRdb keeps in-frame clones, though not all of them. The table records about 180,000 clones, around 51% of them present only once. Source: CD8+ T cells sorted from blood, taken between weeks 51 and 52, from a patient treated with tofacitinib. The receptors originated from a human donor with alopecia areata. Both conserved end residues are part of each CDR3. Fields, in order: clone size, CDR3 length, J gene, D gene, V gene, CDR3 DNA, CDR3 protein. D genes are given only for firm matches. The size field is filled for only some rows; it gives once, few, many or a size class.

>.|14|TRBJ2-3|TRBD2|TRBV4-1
TGCGCCAGCTCCTTCGGGGGGGAGGCAGATACGCAGTATTTT
CASSFGGEADTQYF
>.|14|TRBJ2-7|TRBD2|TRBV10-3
TGTGCCATCACTAACGCCGGGACTAGCCGCGAGCAGTACTTC
CAITNAGTSREQYF
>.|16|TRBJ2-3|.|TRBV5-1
TGCGCCAGCAGCTCCTGGTCCAGGGAGGCCGAAGATACGCAGTATTTT
CASSSWSREAEDTQYF
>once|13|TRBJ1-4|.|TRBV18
TGTGCCAGCTCACCACCAGGGTTTGAAAAACTGTTTTTT
CASSPPGFEKLFF
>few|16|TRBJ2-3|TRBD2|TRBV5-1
TGCGCCAGCAGCTTGGGGGCTAGCGGGAGCACAGATACGCAGTATTTT
CASSLGASGSTDTQYF
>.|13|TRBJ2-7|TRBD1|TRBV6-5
TGTGCCAGCAGTCCCGGGACAGTCTACGAGCAGTACTTC
CASSPGTVYEQYF
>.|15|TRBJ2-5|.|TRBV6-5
TGTGCCAGCAGTAGCCTCGACAGGTACCAAGAGACCCAGTACTTC
CASSSLDRYQETQYF
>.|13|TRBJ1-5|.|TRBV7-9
TGTGCCAGCAGCTTATTTGAGGACCAGCCCCAGCATTTT
CASSLFEDQPQHF
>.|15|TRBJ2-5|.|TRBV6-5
TGTGCCAGCAGTTATTTGGCGGAGTACCAAGAGACCCAGTACTTC
CASSYLAEYQETQYF
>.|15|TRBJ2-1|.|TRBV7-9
TGTGCCAGCAGCACACCAGGGCAGGTTCGCAATGAGCAGTTCTTC
CASSTPGQVRNEQFF
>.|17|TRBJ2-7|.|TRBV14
TGTGCCAGCAGCCAAGTCCATGGCGGGACAGTGGGGTACGAGCAGTACTTC
CASSQVHGGTVGYEQYF
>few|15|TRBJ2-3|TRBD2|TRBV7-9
TGCGCCAGCAGCCAAGAGCGGGGGGGCCCAGATACGCAGTATTTT
CASSQERGGPDTQYF
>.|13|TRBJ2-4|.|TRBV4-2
TGTGCCAGCAGCCAAGGCCCCCTAGGCATTCAGTACTTC
CASSQGPLGIQYF
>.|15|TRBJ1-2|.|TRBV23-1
TGCGCCAGCAGTCAACCAGGGGTTCAACGTTATGGCTACACCTTC
CASSQPGVQRYGYTF
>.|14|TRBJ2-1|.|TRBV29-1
TGCAGCGTTGAAGATGAAGCAGGGTACAGTGAGCAGTTCTTC
CSVEDEAGYSEQFF
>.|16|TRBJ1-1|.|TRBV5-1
TGCGCCAGCAGCTTGCGGGGCGCCAGGGCGAACACTGAAGCTTTCTTT
CASSLRGARANTEAFF
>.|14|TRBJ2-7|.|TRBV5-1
TGCGCCAGCCAGGAGGGGCAAACCTCCTACGAGCAGTACTTC
CASQEGQTSYEQYF
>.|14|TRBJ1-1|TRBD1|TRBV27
TGTGCCAGCAGTTGGACAGGGAGGATCACTGAAGCTTTCTTT
CASSWTGRITEAFF
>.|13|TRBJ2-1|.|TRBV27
TGTGCCAGCAAGGGGACACCCTACAATGAGCAGTTCTTC
CASKGTPYNEQFF
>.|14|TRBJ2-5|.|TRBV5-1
TGCGCCAGCAGCCCCCGTGACAGTCAAGAGACCCAGTACTTC
CASSPRDSQETQYF
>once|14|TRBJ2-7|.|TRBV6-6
TGTGCCAGCAGTTACGGGCAGATCGCCTACGAGCAGTACTTC
CASSYGQIAYEQYF
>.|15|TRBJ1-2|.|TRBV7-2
TGTGCCAGCAGCTTAGAACGCGGTTCCCAAGTGGTCTACACCTTC
CASSLERGSQVVYTF
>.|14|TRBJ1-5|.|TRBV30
TGTGCCTGGAGTGTGGTACAGAGCAATCAGCCCCAGCATTTT
CAWSVVQSNQPQHF
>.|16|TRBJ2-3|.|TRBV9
TGTGCCAGCAGCGTAGCCCCTGAAGGGGGACGTGATACGCAGTATTTT
CASSVAPEGGRDTQYF
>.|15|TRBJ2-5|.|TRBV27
TGTGCCAGCAGTTCCGTACAGGGCTCCTGGGAGACCCAGTACTTC
CASSSVQGSWETQYF
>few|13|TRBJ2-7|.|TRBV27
TGTGCCAGCAGCCCTGGGCCGGCGTACGAGCAGTACTTC
CASSPGPAYEQYF
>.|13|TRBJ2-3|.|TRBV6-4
TGTGCCAGCAGTGGCGGGGAACGATATACGCAGTATTTT
CASSGGERYTQYF